This is a list of T cell receptor beta chains from one sample in a study of T cells of healthy individuals. MiXCR, run by TCRdb on the 5' RACE reads, gives a single entry per CDR3 protein. The table has 60,000 to 80,000 distinct CDR3 sequences, roughly 15% seen once; the top ten hold about 4.7%. These receptor sequences come from a human donor in good health. Both conserved end residues are trimmed from each CDR3. Fields, in order: V gene, CDR3 protein.

TRBV27,ASSSLGSLAGPTDTQY
TRBV29-1,SVSQVNTEAF
TRBV3-1,ASSPSLLTVNTEAF
TRBV7-2,ASSFGLAGNNEQF
TRBV5-5,ASSLGSPLPLNTEAF
TRBV20-1,SARDDKLGQGAGRTGELF
TRBV20-1,SAGGTGVTYEQY
TRBV6-5,ASSYRANTEAF
TRBV4-2,ASSQRADGHLF
TRBV6-5,ASSLSGQGRGETQY
TRBV4-2,ASSQDVLGLGSYEQY
TRBV12-5,ASGTAETQY
TRBV6-1,ASTRDGPYEQY
TRBV28,ASSFVREQY
TRBV12-5,ASGFTLAKNIQY
TRBV25-1,ASSIKREESYEQY
TRBV7-7,ASSPGLAPNEQF
TRBV7-6,ASSSSREGISNEQF
TRBV25-1,ASSELKGADTQY
TRBV7-3,ASSLRASSLAGNEQF
TRBV28,ASSPPGTGTSTDTQY
TRBV29-1,SVEESNRGGTQY
TRBV20-1,SARDTSGRGAAEQY
TRBV4-3,ASSQGSGVSPLH
TRBV5-1,ASSLRLGGTDTQY
TRBV6-6,ASSAADSKNIQY
TRBV5-1,ASSGAGGYSPLH
TRBV25-1,ASTVTGEGTYEQY
TRBV20-1,SARESYGYT
TRBV11-2,ASSLQGWDNSPLH
TRBV6-2/TRBV6-3,ASSYNSGANVLT
TRBV5-1,ASSSVAGWEQF
TRBV7-9,ASSRESPLH
TRBV29-1,SVVRGLRDTGELF
TRBV19,ASTTSYGYT
TRBV28,ASSSGQGGEQY
TRBV7-9,ASSLGVQTQETQY
TRBV6-5,ASSYSFPEHNEQF
TRBV7-9,ASSLGPDHTLQETQY
TRBV6-5,ASSYSGQGTGELF
TRBV19,ASSHTQSYEQY
TRBV12-3/TRBV12-4,ASSFGTRQDTQY
TRBV10-3,AISDPGKRLETQY
TRBV19,ASSIGGVATTDTQY
TRBV28,ASSWVPEQSKF
TRBV7-9,ASSLGQGDNQPQH
TRBV29-1,SAKRGPSTDTQY
TRBV12-3/TRBV12-4,ASSPGDQPQH
TRBV7-2,ASSLALSRTSGRSQETQY
TRBV27,ASSFGQTGELF
TRBV5-6,ASSDLLGSQEAGGELF